The 30 T cell receptor beta chains listed next were all sequenced from one sample in a study of PD-1 blockade in classical Hodgkin lymphoma. Exposure to brentuximab vedotin varied, and each patient had relapsed following autologous stem cell transplantation. Clones were sequenced by immunoSEQ multiplex PCR, and TCRdb holds only the in-frame ones, with some missing. The sample has about 50,000 clones, just under 75% seen once. This material consisted of peripheral blood mononuclear cells (PBMCs), taken before the second cycle of nivolumab. These receptors all come from a human donor with classical Hodgkin lymphoma.

The V and J genes are TRBV5-5 and TRBJ2-5; no definite D call. The germline V and J ends were trimmed by 1 base and 2 bases, with 0 bases remaining between them. This CDR3 is built from 11 residues. Germline V gives CDR1 SGHKS, CDR2 YYEKEE (reference sequence). The CDR3 protein is CASSLQETQYF. The CDR3 bases are TGTGCCAGCAGCTTGCAAGAGACCCAGTACTTC.

There are a few counts of this clone. The V and J genes are TRBV7-3 and TRBJ2-5; the D gene is possibly TRBD1 (5 bases). This CDR3 is built from 13 residues. Per germline, CDR1 SGHTA and CDR2 FQGTGA. Trimming left V 1 base short and J 4 bases short, with 7 bases between. CDR3 DNA sequence: TGTGCCAGCAGCTTAATTGACAGAGAGACCCAGTACTTC. Translating gives CASSLIDRETQYF. The entire variable domain, with the rest obtained from reference TRBV7-3 and TRBJ2-5, is as follows: GAGVSQTPSNKVTEKGKYVELRCDPISGHTALYWYRQSLGQGPEFLIYFQGTGAADDSGLPNDRFFAVRPEGSVSTLKIQRTERGDSAVYLCASSLIDRETQYFGPGTRLLVL.

The genes are TRBV9 and TRBJ1-3, with D perhaps TRBD1 (5 bases). CDR1 SGDLS and CDR2 YYNGEE come from the germline V gene. The CDR3 is made up of 18 amino acids. The V and J ends lost 0 bases and 0 bases respectively, with 16 bases between them. The CDR3 DNA follows: TGTGCCAGCAGCGTAGATGTTTGGGGACGGAGCTCTGGAAACACCATATATTTT. Its translation: CASSVDVWGRSSGNTIYF.

This chain links TRBV6-6 with TRBJ2-7; weak D call: TRBD1 (6 bases). This CDR3 is 14 amino acids long. CDR1 MNHNY and CDR2 SVGAGI come from the germline V gene (reference sequence). V gave up 2 bases and J gave up 2 bases, with 10 bases separating them. This CDR3 reads CASSYGTTTYEQYF. CDR3 nucleotides: TGTGCCAGCAGTTACGGGACAACTACCTACGAGCAGTACTTC.

This sequence joins TRBV6-5 and TRBJ1-5; D gene ambiguous. Germline CDR1 reads MNHEY; CDR2 reads SVGAGI. Trimming removed 6 bases from V and 7 bases from J, with 19 bases in between. CDR3 length: 15 amino acids. This CDR3 reads CASSPGEGSGQPQHF. In DNA form, the CDR3 reads TGTGCCAGCAGCCCCGGTGAGGGATCGGGGCAGCCCCAGCATTTT.

This clone was seen a few times. The chain links TRBV20-1 to TRBJ2-7; 7 bases fit TRBD2. CDR3 length equals 11 residues. Per germline, CDR1 DFQATT and CDR2 SNEGSKA (reference sequence). The DNA for the CDR3 is TGCAGCGGACTAGACCCCTACGAGCAGTACTTC. Translating it yields CSGLDPYEQYF.

J is TRBJ1-5 and V is TRBV5-1, with TRBD1 identical over 7 bases. Germline V gene data show CDR1 as SGHRS and CDR2 as YFSETQ. The CDR3 sequence is 14 residues long. Trimming at V came to 4 bases and at J to 5 bases, leaving 6 bases not matched to a gene. CDR3 nucleotides: TGCGCCAGCAGCCCAGGGACAGCCGATCAGCCCCAGCATTTT. Its protein product is CASSPGTADQPQHF.

The chain couples TRBV28 to TRBJ2-1, with 7 bases lining up with TRBD2. The V gene's germline CDR1 is MDHEN and CDR2 SYDVKM. Trimming at V came to 2 bases and at J to 4 bases, leaving 23 bases not matched to a gene. The CDR3 sequence is 21 residues long. The CDR3 DNA reads TGTGCCAGCAGTTTAATGAGGCGGGAGTTCTCAATGCCGTTCAGGTACAATGAGCAGTTCTTC. The encoded protein is CASSLMRREFSMPFRYNEQFF.

The J gene is TRBJ1-3, the V gene TRBV18; D unclear. The length of the CDR3 is 18 residues. V lost 3 bases, J lost 0 bases, and 18 bases lay in between. Germline V gives CDR1 KGHSH, CDR2 LQKENI. The CDR3 loop is CASSPTARFASSGNTIYF. CDR3 DNA: TGTGCCAGCTCACCTACCGCGCGTTTCGCCAGCTCTGGAAACACCATATATTTT.

This sequence joins TRBV4-3 and TRBJ1-3; D not certain. The CDR3 runs 15 residues. CDR1 and CDR2 (germline): LGHNA, YSLEER. The V gene lost 8 bases and the J gene lost 0 bases, with 14 bases spanning the gap. The CDR3 nucleotides read TGCGCCAGCGGGATGGACGGAAGCTCTGGAAACACCATATATTTT. It encodes CASGMDGSSGNTIYF.

V is TRBV7-3 and J is TRBJ2-3; no definite D call. Germline CDR1 reads SGHTA; CDR2 reads FQGTGA. V gave up 3 bases and J gave up 4 bases, with 11 bases separating them. The CDR3 length is 14 residues. The chain's CDR3 is CASSFGNWADTQYF. CDR3 in DNA: TGTGCCAGCAGCTTTGGGAACTGGGCAGATACGCAGTATTTT.

This clone is a singleton in its sample. Other DNA sequences of this sample code for an identical CDR3. CDR3 nucleotides: TGTGCCAGCAGCCTAGGGTTGGGTGAGCAGTTCTTC. Protein: CASSLGLGEQFF. V gene TRBV7-9 combines with J gene TRBJ2-1; no reliable D call. The germline V gene has CDR1 SEHNR and CDR2 FQNEAQ (reference sequence). Trimming stripped 5 bases from V and 9 bases from J, with 11 bases between. The CDR3 has 12 residues. Full variable domain (outside the CDR3, taken from reference TRBV7-9 and TRBJ2-1): DTGVSQNPRHKITKRGQNVTFRCDPISEHNRLYWYRQTLGQGPEFLTYFQNEAQLEKSRLLSDRFSAERPKGSFSTLEIQRTEQGDSAMYLCASSLGLGEQFFGPGTRLTVL.

CDR3 nucleotides: TGTGCCAGCAGCCGTGATGAAAAACTGTTTTTT. Protein product: CASSRDEKLFF. This chain uses TRBV7-2 with TRBJ1-4, with D unresolved. The germline V gene has CDR1 SGHTA and CDR2 FQGNSA. Trimming took 5 bases from V and 6 from J, leaving 4 bases between them. This CDR3 contains 11 residues.

V and J are TRBV7-9 and TRBJ2-1; D could derive from TRBD1 or TRBD2 (5 bases each). Germline CDR1 reads SEHNR; CDR2 reads FQNEAQ (reference sequence). V was cut by 5 bases and J by 9 bases, with 14 bases left in between. The CDR3 contains 13 residues. The CDR3, as DNA: TGTGCCAGCAGCCGGGACCCAGGGATTGAGCAGTTCTTC. Translating it yields CASSRDPGIEQFF.

The sample holds one count of this clone. The V call is TRBV19, the J call TRBJ1-5; D may be TRBD1 (6 bases). Per the germline V gene, CDR1 is LNHDA and CDR2 is SQIVND (reference sequence). V shed 5 bases and J shed 0 bases, with 14 bases lying between them. The CDR3 sequence is 16 residues long. CDR3 protein: CASSLGDIYSNQPQHF. In DNA, the CDR3 is TGTGCCAGTAGTCTCGGGGACATTTATAGCAATCAGCCCCAGCATTTT.

The gene calls are TRBV11-2 and TRBJ2-2; no reliable D call. The CDR3 totals 14 residues. V gave up 4 bases and J gave up 1 base, with 7 bases separating them. The germline V gene has CDR1 SGHAT and CDR2 FQNNGV. The CDR3 DNA reads as TGTGCCAGCAGCTCTCAGAAGAACACCGGGGAGCTGTTTTTT. As protein: CASSSQKNTGELFF.

This clone occurred a few times. The J gene is TRBJ1-2, the V gene TRBV6-6, with D perhaps TRBD1 (5 bases). The CDR3 length is 13 residues. Per germline, CDR1 MNHNY and CDR2 SVGAGI (reference sequence). Trimming shortened V by 7 bases and J by 2 bases, and 11 bases separated the two germline ends. This CDR3 reads CASTQGRNYGYTF. CDR3 DNA sequence: TGTGCCAGCACCCAGGGACGGAACTATGGCTACACCTTC.

This clone has a handful of counts. The rearrangement joins TRBV5-8 to TRBJ2-7; TRBD1 matches at 7 bases. J lost 2 bases, V lost 4 bases, and 9 bases had no gene match. Germline V gives CDR1 SGHTS, CDR2 YDEGEE. This CDR3 comprises 15 residues. CDR3 sequence: CASSLRDRDPYEQYF. The CDR3, as DNA: TGTGCCAGCAGCCTAAGGGACAGAGACCCCTACGAGCAGTACTTC.

The chain is built from TRBV6-1 and TRBJ1-1; D is perhaps TRBD1 (6 bases). The V gene's germline CDR1 is MNHNS and CDR2 SASEGT. The CDR3 is 15 amino acids. Trimming pared 7 bases from V and 1 base from J, leaving 16 bases between. The CDR3 DNA follows: TGTGCCAGCATAGGGGAGGGGGTCGAGAACACTGAAGCTTTCTTT. Encoded protein: CASIGEGVENTEAFF.

This chain joins TRBV6-6 and TRBJ2-5; D not resolved. Germline V lookup: CDR1 MNHNY, CDR2 SVGAGI (reference sequence). V was cut by 0 bases and J by 5 bases, with 10 bases left in between. This CDR3 is built from 14 residues. CDR3 residues: CASSYSPGRETQYF. CDR3 DNA: TGTGCCAGCAGTTACTCCCCTGGGCGGGAGACCCAGTACTTC.

V is TRBV4-2 and J is TRBJ2-1; D gene uncertain. Germline V gene lookup returns CDR1 LGHNA and CDR2 YNFKEQ. The length of the CDR3 is 15 residues. Trimming cost V 4 bases and J 3 bases, with 13 bases left between them. CDR3 residues: CASSLASADYNEQFF. The CDR3 bases are TGTGCCAGCAGCCTTGCTTCGGCCGACTACAATGAGCAGTTCTTC.

CDR3 region: CAWSVMGQGIYGYTF. CDR3 bases: TGTGCCTGGAGTGTGATGGGACAGGGGATTTACGGCTACACCTTC. This chain connects TRBV30 to TRBJ1-2, with 10 bases fitting TRBD1. The CDR3 has 15 amino acids. Germline V CDR1 and CDR2: GTSNPN, SVGIG (reference sequence). J gave up 8 bases and V 0 bases, and 9 bases lay outside the gene matches.

This clone is a singleton in its sample. The J gene is TRBJ1-5, the V gene TRBV5-6; no clear D gene. CDR1 and CDR2 (germline): SGHDT, YYEEEE. CDR3 size: 14 residues. V was clipped by 0 bases and J by 5 bases, with 9 bases between them. CDR3 residues: CASSLGPGDQPQHF. In nucleotides, the CDR3 is TGTGCCAGCAGCTTGGGGCCAGGAGATCAGCCCCAGCATTTT.

The chain recombines TRBV5-1 with TRBJ2-3; maybe TRBD2 (5 bases). This CDR3 region has 13 residues. Germline V CDR1 and CDR2: SGHRS, YFSETQ. V was clipped by 1 base and J by 4 bases, with 7 bases between them. The CDR3 coding sequence is TGCGCCAGCAGCTTGAGGGAGTCAGATACGCAGTATTTT. Amino acids: CASSLRESDTQYF.

The CDR3 DNA is TGTGCCAGCAGTTACGGGGACAGGCTAAACACTGAAGCTTTCTTT. Residues: CASSYGDRLNTEAFF. The chain carries TRBV6-5 and TRBJ1-1; 8 nucleotides match TRBD1. The germline V gene has CDR1 MNHEY and CDR2 SVGAGI. The J segment lost 2 bases and the V segment lost 2 bases, leaving 4 bases of the junction unmatched. The CDR3 covers 15 residues.

V gene TRBV2 combines with J gene TRBJ2-5; D perhaps matches TRBD1 (5 bases). The CDR3 totals 14 residues. Germline CDR1 SNHLY, CDR2 FYNNEI. Trimming took off 6 bases at V and 2 bases at J, with 13 bases between the two ends. CDR3 protein: CASRGLGTQETQYF. CDR3 coding DNA: TGTGCCAGCAGGGGGCTAGGCACGCAAGAGACCCAGTACTTC.

J is TRBJ2-7 and V is TRBV4-3; a possible D gene is TRBD1 (5 bases). The germline V gene encodes CDR1 LGHNA and CDR2 YSLEER. Trimming took off 0 bases at V and 0 bases at J, with 12 bases between the two ends. The CDR3 consists of 16 residues. CDR3 loop: CASSQDWGYTSYEQYF. The CDR3 nucleotides are TGCGCCAGCAGCCAAGATTGGGGCTATACCTCCTACGAGCAGTACTTC.

The rearrangement uses TRBV6-1 and TRBJ2-7; 7 bases are shared with TRBD2. Germline assignment: CDR1 MNHNS and CDR2 SASEGT. V was pared by 4 bases and J by 3 bases, with 6 bases of the junction left unmatched. This CDR3 has 14 amino acids. The CDR3 DNA reads TGTGCCAGCAGTGGGGCGGGAGTGTTCTACGAGCAGTACTTC. Its protein product is CASSGAGVFYEQYF.

This clone turned up a few times. At the DNA level, this CDR3 is encoded by other sequences in the same sample as well. The V call is TRBV19, the J call TRBJ1-5; tentatively, D is TRBD1 (5 bases). The CDR3 is made up of 15 amino acids. V shed 2 bases and J shed 2 bases, with 10 bases lying between them. Germline CDR1 is LNHDA and CDR2 is SQIVND (reference sequence). In DNA, the CDR3 is TGTGCCAGTAGTATAAGGGGCAGAGGCAATCAGCCCCAGCATTTT. Protein sequence: CASSIRGRGNQPQHF.

The gene calls are TRBV30 and TRBJ2-3; D gene ambiguous. CDR1 GTSNPN and CDR2 SVGIG come from the germline V gene (reference sequence). V was shortened by 0 bases and J by 0 bases, with 7 bases between the two germline ends. The CDR3 is 14 amino acids. In nucleotides, the CDR3 is TGTGCCTGGAGTGTAGGCATAAGCACAGATACGCAGTATTTT. It encodes CAWSVGISTDTQYF.